This is a list of T cell receptor beta chains from one sample in a study of shared clonotypes between healthy human individuals. Only in-frame clones appear in the TCRdb table, and some are missing; sequencing was by immunoSEQ multiplex PCR. The table shows about 2.1 million clones, with 85% to 95% occurring only once. The sequenced material came from naive CD8+ T cells from PBMCs. These receptors all come from a man aged 18 to 30 in good health. Some clones in this sample may be carry-over from other donors' samples. The CDR3 runs from the conserved cysteine through the conserved F or W. The D gene is left open where the match is weak. A row's size may be missing; if present it is once, few, many or a size class.

D,J,V,size,DNA,CDR3
TRBD2,TRBJ2-1,TRBV5-1,.,TGCGCCAGCAGCTTGGCTCTAGCGGGAGGACCAAGCGATGAGCAGTTCTTC,CASSLALAGGPSDEQFF
.,TRBJ1-4,TRBV6-5,.,TGTGCCAGCACCCAGGGGAATGGGGAAAAACTGTTTTTT,CASTQGNGEKLFF
TRBD1,TRBJ2-1,TRBV28,.,TGTGCCAGCAGTTCCCTAGCAGGGGGCATCTACAATGAGCAGTTCTTC,CASSSLAGGIYNEQFF
.,TRBJ2-6,TRBV16,.,TGTGCCAGCAGCCAGAGCTCTGGGGCCAACGTCCTGACTTTC,CASSQSSGANVLTF
TRBD1,TRBJ1-2,TRBV2,.,TGTGCCAGCTGGGACGGGACAGGGCTCGGCTATGGCTACACCTTC,CASWDGTGLGYGYTF
.,TRBJ2-5,TRBV28,.,TGTGCCAGCAGTCCGCTCCCGGGCCACTCCTTAAAAGAGACCCAGTACTTC,CASSPLPGHSLKETQYF
.,TRBJ1-2,TRBV27,.,TGTGCCAGCAGGCTCACACCCGGGACGCTCTATGGCTACACCTTC,CASRLTPGTLYGYTF
.,TRBJ1-2,TRBV28,.,TGTGCCAGCAGTTTAGACAACACTCAGTCTACCTTC,CASSLDNTQSTF
.,TRBJ2-7,TRBV7-2,once,TGTGCCAGCAGCTTAGCCGGCCTAGGTGAGCAGTACTTC,CASSLAGLGEQYF
TRBD2,TRBJ2-5,TRBV28,.,TGTGCCAGCAGACCGGGACTAGCGGGAGCGGAGGAGACCCAGTACTTC,CASRPGLAGAEETQYF
.,TRBJ2-7,TRBV27,.,TGTGCCAGCAGTTTCCGGGACGGATCCTACGAGCAGTACTTC,CASSFRDGSYEQYF
.,TRBJ2-3,TRBV6-4,.,TGTGCCAGCAGCCTCCCCGGCACAGATACGCAGTATTTT,CASSLPGTDTQYF
TRBD2,TRBJ2-3,TRBV11-2,.,TGTGCCAGCAGCTTACTAGCGGGTCCCGGCACAGATACGCAGTATTTT,CASSLLAGPGTDTQYF
.,TRBJ1-4,TRBV27,.,TGTGCCAGCAGCTCACACAAGACAGACTATAATGAAAAACTGTTTTTT,CASSSHKTDYNEKLFF
TRBD1,TRBJ1-2,TRBV10-3,once,TGTGCCATCAGTGAGGGCAGGGGGTTCGGCTACACCTTC,CAISEGRGFGYTF
TRBD2,TRBJ2-1,TRBV2,.,TGTGCCAGCAGGGAAGGGGGTCTAGCGGGACAGTTCTTC,CASREGGLAGQFF
TRBD1,TRBJ1-1,TRBV27,.,TGTGCCAGCAGTTCCAGGGGGCAGGGGACTGAAGCTTTCTTT,CASSSRGQGTEAFF
TRBD1,TRBJ2-5,TRBV9,.,TGTGCCAGCAGCGTCGGTTGGACAGGGGATTGGACCCAGTACTTC,CASSVGWTGDWTQYF
TRBD1,TRBJ1-1,TRBV9,.,TGTGCCAGCAGCGTAGGACAGGGGGCATGGAACACTGAAGCTTTCTTT,CASSVGQGAWNTEAFF
TRBD1,TRBJ2-3,TRBV5-4,.,TGTGCCAGCAGCTTCCAGGGGGCGAGCACAGATACGCAGTATTTT,CASSFQGASTDTQYF
TRBD2,TRBJ2-1,TRBV10-3,.,TGTGCCATCAGTGCTCCGGGACTAGCGGGTGGCAATGAGCAGTTCTTC,CAISAPGLAGGNEQFF
.,TRBJ2-7,TRBV20-1,.,TGCAGGTCGGACGAGCAGTACTTC,CRSDEQYF
.,TRBJ2-2,TRBV19,.,TGTGCCAGTACCCCCATACCGTGGGGCACCGGGGAGCTGTTTTTT,CASTPIPWGTGELFF
.,TRBJ1-1,TRBV19,few,TGTGCCAGTTACCAGAGAACCGGGGGAACTGAAGCTTTCTTT,CASYQRTGGTEAFF
.,TRBJ2-2,TRBV6-1,.,TGTGCCAGCAGTGAATGGGGGGGGCGTACCGGGGAGCTGTTTTTT,CASSEWGGRTGELFF
TRBD1,TRBJ2-3,TRBV13,.,TGTGCCAGCAGCTCTCCGGGACAGGGAACAGATACGCAGTATTTT,CASSSPGQGTDTQYF
.,TRBJ2-3,TRBV28,.,TGTGCCAGCAGTTTAGTCGGGGATACGCAGTATTTT,CASSLVGDTQYF
TRBD1,TRBJ1-1,TRBV11-2,.,TGTGCCAGCACCACAGGGGAGAACACTGAAGCTTTCTTT,CASTTGENTEAFF
.,TRBJ2-7,TRBV10-1,.,TGCGCCAGCAGTGAGTCAGGGGGCTCCTACGAGCAGTACTTC,CASSESGGSYEQYF
TRBD1,TRBJ2-5,TRBV4-1,.,TGCGCCAGCAGTCCCGACAGGGTGGGCGAGACCCAGTACTTC,CASSPDRVGETQYF
.,TRBJ2-1,TRBV2,.,TGTGCCAGCAGTACGGGATACAATGAGCAGTTCTTC,CASSTGYNEQFF
TRBD1,TRBJ2-3,TRBV5-1,once,TGCGCCAGCAGCTTCGAAGGGGGCGCAGATACGCAGTATTTT,CASSFEGGADTQYF
TRBD2,TRBJ2-7,TRBV28,.,TGTGCCAGCACCGGACTAGCGGCAGCCTCCTACGAGCAGTACTTC,CASTGLAAASYEQYF
.,TRBJ1-4,TRBV2,few,TGTGCCAGCAGTGAAGCAGGGGGAACTAATGAAAAACTGTTTTTT,CASSEAGGTNEKLFF
.,TRBJ1-1,TRBV7-8,.,TGTGCCAGCAGCTTACCCCTTAACACTGAAGCTTTCTTT,CASSLPLNTEAFF
.,TRBJ1-1,TRBV19,once,TGTGCCAGTAGGGACGGGGGGAACACTGAAGCTTTCTTT,CASRDGGNTEAFF
.,TRBJ1-3,TRBV28,.,TGTGCCAGCAGTTTATATTTACAGGGCATTCCCCCTGGAAACACCATATATTTT,CASSLYLQGIPPGNTIYF
.,TRBJ1-2,TRBV19,.,TGTGCCAGTAGTGAAGACAGTTCGTATGGCTACACCTTC,CASSEDSSYGYTF
.,TRBJ2-1,TRBV19,.,TGTGCCAGTAGAAGCCGGGGTAGCTCCTACAATGAGCAGTTCTTC,CASRSRGSSYNEQFF
TRBD1,TRBJ2-5,TRBV4-2,.,TGTGCCAGCAGCCGACAGGGGGGCCAAGAGACCCAGTACTTC,CASSRQGGQETQYF
.,TRBJ2-5,TRBV4-2,.,TGTGCCAGCAGCCAAGGGGCCTTGACCTACGGAACGTACTTC,CASSQGALTYGTYF
TRBD2,TRBJ2-7,TRBV28,.,TGTGCCAGCAGTTTCATAGGACTAGCGGGAGTGGAGCAGTACTTC,CASSFIGLAGVEQYF
.,TRBJ1-2,TRBV4-1,.,TGCGCCAGCAGCCCTAGAGCAGGGCGGGGTGGGGATGGCTACACCTTC,CASSPRAGRGGDGYTF
TRBD2,TRBJ2-1,TRBV14,.,TGTGCCAGCGAACTGCCGTTCGGGACTAGCGGGATTCCGGGTGAGCAGTTCTTC,CASELPFGTSGIPGEQFF
TRBD1,TRBJ1-4,TRBV2,.,TGTGCCAGCAGTGCACACTTGACAGGGGGCGTTGATGAAAAACTGTTTTTT,CASSAHLTGGVDEKLFF
.,TRBJ1-4,TRBV19,.,TGTGCCAGTAGTCGAGGGGGGACACTAACTCTAGCAACTAATGAAAAACTGTTTTTT,CASSRGGTLTLATNEKLFF
.,TRBJ2-7,TRBV27,.,TGTGCCAGCAGCTCATTTGCGGGAACACTAGCCTACGAGCAGTACTTC,CASSSFAGTLAYEQYF
.,TRBJ2-6,TRBV4-3,.,TGCGCCAGCAGCCAAGGAATGGCTGGGGCCAACGTCCTGACTTTC,CASSQGMAGANVLTF
.,TRBJ1-1,TRBV18,.,TGTGCCAGCTCATCGACATCGGACACTGAAGCTTTCTTT,CASSSTSDTEAFF
.,TRBJ2-3,TRBV19,once,TGTGCCAGTAGTTTGGTGAGCACAGATACGCAGTATTTT,CASSLVSTDTQYF
.,TRBJ2-2,TRBV19,.,TGTGCCAGTATGGGCGACTCCGACACCGGGGAGCTGTTTTTT,CASMGDSDTGELFF
TRBD1,TRBJ2-1,TRBV7-3,.,TGTGCCAGCAGCCACGACAGGGGTCCCGGCAATGAGCAGTTCTTC,CASSHDRGPGNEQFF
.,TRBJ2-7,TRBV27,.,TGTGCCAGCAGCCACCCGCAAACCTACGAGCAGTACTTC,CASSHPQTYEQYF
TRBD1,TRBJ2-7,TRBV5-5,.,TGTGCCAGCAGCCCCGGGACAGCATACGAGCAGTACTTC,CASSPGTAYEQYF